Shown below are 25 T cell receptor beta chains from a single sample sequenced in a study of T-cell reconstitution after alpha-beta-depleted transplantation in children. Preparing the TCRbeta library involved the use of unique molecular identifiers. TCRdb reprocessed the PCR reads via MiXCR and lists one record per CDR3 protein. The sample yields 450,000 to 700,000 distinct CDR3 sequences, approximately 30% seen once. This specimen consisted of PBMCs, obtained before TCRalphabeta/CD19-depleted stem cell transplant. These TCRs come from a boy under two years old with Wiskott-Aldrich syndrome, due to receive a stem cell transplant.

This clonotype was counted a few times. The chain has TRBV9 and TRBJ2-5; D is perhaps TRBD1 or TRBD2 (5 bases each). The CDR3 has 12 amino acids. Trimming left V 0 bases short and J 7 bases short, with 7 bases between. Germline V gene sequence: CDR1 SGDLS, CDR2 YYNGEE. The CDR3 DNA reads TGTGCCAGCAGCGTAGGTGGGGGGACCCAGTACTTC. It is translated as CASSVGGGTQYF.

The rearrangement links TRBV11-2 to TRBJ2-6; D perhaps matches TRBD1 (6 bases). Germline CDR1 SGHAT, CDR2 FQNNGV. Trimming cost V 6 bases and J 0 bases, with 12 bases left between them. This CDR3 has 16 residues. The CDR3 region has the DNA TGTGCCAGCAGGTATCAGGGGATCTCTGGGGCCAACGTCCTGACTTTC. This sequence encodes CASRYQGISGANVLTF.

This clonotype came up a few times. The V and J genes are TRBV6-1 and TRBJ2-1; no definite D call. Germline V lookup: CDR1 MNHNS, CDR2 SASEGT. Between the trimmed V and J ends, which lost 2 bases and 3 bases, there was a span of 11 bases. The CDR3 covers 15 residues. As DNA, the CDR3 is TGTGCCAGCAGTGAAAGTATTTCGGTCTACAATGAGCAGTTCTTC. Translated: CASSESISVYNEQFF.

The chain couples TRBV29-1 to TRBJ2-5; D gene ambiguous. Germline V lookup: CDR1 SQVTM, CDR2 ANQGSEA. Between the trimmed V and J ends, which lost 4 bases and 0 bases, there was a span of 6 bases. The CDR3 runs 12 residues. The CDR3 region is CSVGQNQETQYF. CDR3 in DNA: TGCAGCGTTGGGCAGAACCAAGAGACCCAGTACTTC.

The rearrangement links TRBV29-1 to TRBJ1-1; D unresolved. The V gene's germline CDR1 is SQVTM and CDR2 ANQGSEA. V was trimmed by 7 bases and J by 4 bases, leaving 10 bases between them. The CDR3 sequence is 11 residues long. The CDR3, as DNA: TGCAGCGCAGAAGGAGGCACTGAAGCTTTCTTT. This translates into CSAEGGTEAFF. Full variable domain (rest looked up from reference TRBV29-1 and TRBJ1-1): SAVISQKPSRDICQRGTSLTIQCQVDSQVTMMFWYRQQPGQSLTLIATANQGSEATYESGFVIDKFPISRPNLTFSTLTVSNMSPEDSSIYLCSAEGGTEAFFGQGTRLTVV.

J is TRBJ2-7 and V is TRBV5-1; D is unclear. Germline loops: CDR1 SGHRS, CDR2 YFSETQ. This CDR3 is 14 amino acids long. Trimming removed 0 bases from V and 3 bases from J, with 10 bases in between. In nucleotides, the CDR3 is TGCGCCAGCAGCTTGGTCGCTCTAGACTACGAGCAGTACTTC. This gives the protein CASSLVALDYEQYF.

This clonotype has just a few counts. The chain combines TRBV5-4 with TRBJ2-7, with TRBD2 identical over 12 bases. The CDR3 totals 15 residues. Germline V gene sequence: CDR1 SGHNT, CDR2 YYREEE (reference sequence). The V and J ends lost 5 bases and 1 base, in that order; junction bases with no gene match: 4. In nucleotides, the CDR3 is TGTGCCAGCAGTTCGACTAGCGGGAGATCCTACGAGCAGTACTTC. Protein sequence: CASSSTSGRSYEQYF.

This clonotype appeared many times. This chain links TRBV9 with TRBJ2-4; 11 nucleotides agree with TRBD2. In germline, CDR1 is SGDLS, CDR2 YYNGEE. This CDR3 is built from 17 residues. V was clipped by 0 bases and J by 3 bases; unmatched bases: 5. CDR3 nucleotides: TGTGCCAGCAGCGTAGGGTTTAGCGGGAGGGACAAAAACATTCAGTACTTC. Translating it yields CASSVGFSGRDKNIQYF.

The DNA of the CDR3 is TGCAGTGCTAGGGGACTAGCGGGGCCTTACGAGCAGTACTTC. Protein product: CSARGLAGPYEQYF. The V and J genes are TRBV20-1 and TRBJ2-7, with TRBD2 matching over 13 bases. This CDR3 comprises 14 residues. Trimming cost V 3 bases and J 4 bases; bases outside gene matches: 3. Germline CDR1 and CDR2: DFQATT and SNEGSKA (reference sequence).

The chain recombines TRBV27 with TRBJ2-1; D is possibly TRBD2 (5 bases). This CDR3 is built from 18 residues. V gave up 5 bases and J gave up 0 bases, with 20 bases separating them. CDR1 is MNHEY, CDR2 SMNVEV, per germline (reference sequence). In DNA form, the CDR3 reads TGTGCCAGCAGTATTCTGGGAAGCGGATTAAGCTCCTACAATGAGCAGTTCTTC. The encoded protein is CASSILGSGLSSYNEQFF.

Note on this clonotype: One junction end disagrees with the germline gene, perhaps due to a read error. The chain uses TRBV20-1 and TRBJ2-1; D is perhaps TRBD2 (5 bases). The CDR3 is 13 amino acids. CDR1 is DFQATT, CDR2 SNEGSKA, per germline (reference sequence). The CDR3 nucleotides read TGCAGTGCTCATGGACTCTCCTACAATGAGCATTTCTTC. Amino acids: CSAHGLSYNEHFF.

This clonotype has only a few counts. V usage is TRBV10-3 and J usage is TRBJ2-5; 10 nucleotides match TRBD2. Germline V CDR1 and CDR2: ENHRY, SYGVKD. This CDR3 is built from 15 residues. Unmatched junction bases numbered 5, after V lost 3 bases and J lost 4 bases. The chain's CDR3 is CAISELAGLGETQYF. In DNA form, the CDR3 reads TGTGCCATCAGTGAACTAGCGGGGTTGGGAGAGACCCAGTACTTC.

This clonotype was seen more than once but under ten times. J is TRBJ2-5 and V is TRBV20-1, with a possible D match to TRBD1 (5 bases). V shed 3 bases and J shed 5 bases, with 25 bases lying between them. Germline V gives CDR1 DFQATT, CDR2 SNEGSKA (reference sequence). This CDR3 is built from 17 residues. CDR3: CSARRKRDRPSGETQYF. CDR3 DNA: TGCAGTGCTAGGCGAAAACGAGACAGACCGTCCGGGGAGACCCAGTACTTC.

V and J are TRBV2 and TRBJ2-5; 11 bases are a match to TRBD1. This CDR3 comprises 16 residues. Germline V CDR1 and CDR2: SNHLY, FYNNEI. Unmatched junction bases numbered 10, after V lost 5 bases and J lost 5 bases. CDR3 sequence: CASSPLGQGAWETQYF. As DNA, the CDR3 is TGTGCCAGCAGTCCCCTCGGACAGGGGGCTTGGGAGACCCAGTACTTC. Full variable domain (outside the CDR3, taken from reference TRBV2 and TRBJ2-5): EPEVTQTPSHQVTQMGQEVILRCVPISNHLYFYWYRQILGQKVEFLVSFYNNEISEKSEIFDDQFSVERPDGSNFTLKIRSTKLEDSAMYFCASSPLGQGAWETQYFGPGTRLLVL.

This CDR3 is CSGTGGGEQYF. CDR3 DNA sequence: TGCAGTGGAACGGGAGGGGGCGAGCAGTACTTC. This chain links TRBV20-1 with TRBJ2-7; 8 bases fit TRBD2. CDR1 is DFQATT, CDR2 SNEGSKA, per germline (reference sequence). V lost 7 bases, J lost 6 bases, and 5 bases stayed unmatched. The CDR3 has 11 amino acids.

The chain carries TRBV24-1 and TRBJ2-1; D is unresolved. Germline lookup yields CDR1 KGHDR and CDR2 SFDVKD. V dropped 3 bases and J dropped 5 bases, with 7 bases sitting between them. This CDR3 is built from 13 residues. Written as DNA, the CDR3 is TGTGCCACCAGTGATCCTTACCACAATGAGCAGTTCTTC. Its translation is CATSDPYHNEQFF.

The V gene is TRBV5-1, the J gene TRBJ2-1; the D is unclear. This CDR3 has 14 amino acids. Trimming stripped 0 bases from V and 2 bases from J, with 6 bases between. Germline V lookup: CDR1 SGHRS, CDR2 YFSETQ. The CDR3 protein is CASSLAQPYNEQFF. In nucleotides, the CDR3 is TGCGCCAGCAGCTTGGCCCAACCCTACAATGAGCAGTTCTTC. Drawing the rest from reference TRBV5-1 and TRBJ2-1, the complete variable domain is KAGVTQTPRYLIKTRGQQVTLSCSPISGHRSVSWYQQTPGQGLQFLFEYFSETQRNKGNFPGRFSGRQFSNSRSEMNVSTLELGDSALYLCASSLAQPYNEQFFGPGTRLTVL.

The chain recombines TRBV18 with TRBJ2-7; D might be TRBD1 (6 bases). CDR1 and CDR2 from the germline V gene are KGHSH and LQKENI. V was shortened by 4 bases and J by 1 base, with 14 bases between the two germline ends. CDR3 length: 15 amino acids. The CDR3 sequence is CASSQTTGTSYEQYF. In DNA, the CDR3 is TGTGCCAGCTCACAAACCACCGGGACATCCTACGAGCAGTACTTC.

This clonotype was observed a few times. In nucleotides, the CDR3 is TGCGCCAGCAGCATTGGACTCAAGGAAAAACTGTTTTTT. It translates to CASSIGLKEKLFF. The chain employs TRBV5-1 and TRBJ1-4; D not resolved. Germline V gene lookup returns CDR1 SGHRS and CDR2 YFSETQ. This CDR3 comprises 13 residues. V was cut by 4 bases and J by 8 bases, with 12 bases left in between.

In its sample, this clonotype was seen a few times. This chain joins TRBV7-9 and TRBJ2-3; unclear D gene. V was trimmed by 6 bases and J by 3 bases, leaving 10 bases between them. Looked up from germline, CDR1 is SEHNR and CDR2 is FQNEAQ (reference sequence). The CDR3 sequence is 13 residues long. CDR3 nucleotide sequence: TGTGCCAGCAGAGGTGGTGGGACAGATACGCAGTATTTT. It codes for CASRGGGTDTQYF.

CDR3 amino acids: CATSDPGEGNQYF. The CDR3 region has the DNA TGTGCCACCAGTGATCCAGGGGAAGGGAATCAGTACTTC. The chain recombines TRBV24-1 with TRBJ2-4, with D perhaps TRBD1 (6 bases). This CDR3 has 13 amino acids. Deletions cut 3 bases from V and 12 bases from J, with 14 bases between. Per germline, CDR1 KGHDR and CDR2 SFDVKD.

This clonotype has a handful of counts. The rearrangement uses TRBV5-1 and TRBJ2-7, with TRBD1 matching 8 bases. After removal of 5 bases from V and 4 bases from J, the junction contained 5 bases not matched to a gene. CDR1 and CDR2 (germline): SGHRS, YFSETQ. The CDR3 loop spans 13 amino acids. In nucleotides, the CDR3 is TGCGCCAGCAGGGAAAACAGGGGGTACGAGCAGTACTTC. Amino acids: CASRENRGYEQYF. Combining the CDR3 with reference TRBV5-1 and TRBJ2-7 gives the whole variable domain KAGVTQTPRYLIKTRGQQVTLSCSPISGHRSVSWYQQTPGQGLQFLFEYFSETQRNKGNFPGRFSGRQFSNSRSEMNVSTLELGDSALYLCASRENRGYEQYFGPGTRLTVT.

This chain connects TRBV6-1 to TRBJ2-1; 11 nucleotides align to TRBD2. Germline CDR1 is MNHNS and CDR2 is SASEGT. This CDR3 region has 15 residues. Trimming took 5 bases from V and 3 from J; bases not matched to a gene: 3. The CDR3 sequence is CASSNSGGGYNEQFF. Written as DNA, the CDR3 is TGTGCCAGCAGTAATAGCGGGGGGGGCTACAATGAGCAGTTCTTC.

This chain connects TRBV27 to TRBJ2-7; 8 bases align to TRBD1. The CDR3 has 14 amino acids. V lost 2 bases, J lost 5 bases, and 5 bases stayed unmatched. Germline V CDR1 and CDR2: MNHEY, SMNVEV (reference sequence). CDR3 residues: CASSLRTGRNEQYF. The CDR3 nucleotides read TGTGCCAGCAGTTTAAGGACAGGGAGAAACGAGCAGTACTTC.

This chain joins TRBV2 and TRBJ1-4; D not resolved. The CDR3 length is 14 residues. Germline CDR1 reads SNHLY; CDR2 reads FYNNEI. Deletions cut 0 bases from V and 7 bases from J, with 9 bases between. CDR3 coding DNA: TGTGCCAGCAGTGAAGCAACGGGTGGTGAAAAACTGTTTTTT. This codes for CASSEATGGEKLFF.